This TCR beta chain was recorded in a study of cytomegalovirus exposure and HLA in healthy donors. With 0 bases removed from V and 8 bases from J, the gap between germline ends came to 13 bases. The CDR3 length is 14 residues. The germline V gene has CDR1 LGHNA and CDR2 YNFKEQ. There are a few counts of this clone. The antigen remains unidentified. The PCR employed 60 Vbeta primers together with 13 Jbeta primers. This table comes from immunoSEQ multiplex PCR, and its TCRdb copy is limited to in-frame clones, with some not included. The repertoire holds fewer than 200,000 clones, with roughly 13% as singletons. Broader study findings: With later analysis, a missense DCLRE1C variant became linked to TCR beta V- and J-gene trimming. Beyond CMV serostatus, there was no information to go on about immune exposure.

The J gene is TRBJ1-2, the V gene TRBV4-2; D is unclear. The sample consisted of PBMCs. This clonotype was sampled from a man between 45 and 60 years old in good health and CMV-seropositive. The CDR3 coding sequence is TGTGCCAGCAGCCAAGACCTCGCTGAGGGCGGCTACACCTTC. Its translation is CASSQDLAEGGYTF.